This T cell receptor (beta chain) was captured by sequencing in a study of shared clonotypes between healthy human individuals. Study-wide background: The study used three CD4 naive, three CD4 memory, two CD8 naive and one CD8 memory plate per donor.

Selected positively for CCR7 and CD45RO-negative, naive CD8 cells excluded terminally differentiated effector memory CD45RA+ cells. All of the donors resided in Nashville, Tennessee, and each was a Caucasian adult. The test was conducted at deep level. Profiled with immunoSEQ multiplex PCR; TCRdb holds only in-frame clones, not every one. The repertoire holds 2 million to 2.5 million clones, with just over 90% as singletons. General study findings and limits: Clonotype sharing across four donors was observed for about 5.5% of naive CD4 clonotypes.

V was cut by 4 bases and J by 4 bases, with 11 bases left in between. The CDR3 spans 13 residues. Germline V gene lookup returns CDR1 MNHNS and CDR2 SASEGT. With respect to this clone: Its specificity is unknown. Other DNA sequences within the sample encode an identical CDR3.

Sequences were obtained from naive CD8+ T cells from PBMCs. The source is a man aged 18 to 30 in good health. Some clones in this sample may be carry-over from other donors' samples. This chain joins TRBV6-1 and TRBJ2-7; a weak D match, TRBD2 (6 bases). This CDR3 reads CASSAGGGYEQYF. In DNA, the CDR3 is TGTGCCAGCAGTGCTGGGGGAGGTTACGAGCAGTACTTC.